This T cell receptor beta chain was found in a study of T cells in Graves' hyperthyroidism and ophthalmopathy. Hyperthyroidism patients were newly diagnosed, had disease duration under 2 months, and were aged 18 to 65 years. The PBMCs studied were ones that came from approximately 9.9 ml fresh peripheral blood. CDR1 and CDR2 (germline): WNHNN, SYGVQD (reference sequence). J gave up 0 bases and V 5 bases, and 9 bases lay outside the gene matches. This CDR3 comprises 17 residues. Regions amplified from RNA transcripts were the TCR beta CDR3 regions. During a first-round RT-PCR of the TCR CDR3, the HTBI primer set was used. TCRdb fed the multiplex PCR reads into MiXCR, producing one record per CDR3 protein. Of over 150,000 distinct CDR3 sequences in the sample, around a sixth were seen once.

The chain employs TRBV10-1 and TRBJ2-4; 8 nucleotides line up with TRBD1. The source of this sequence is a woman aged 50 to 60 with Graves' hyperthyroidism. Sequencing used blood. This CDR3 is CASSPSGQGIAKNIQYF. The CDR3 DNA is TGCGCCAGCAGTCCTTCCGGACAGGGCATAGCCAAAAACATTCAGTACTTC.